The T cell receptor beta chain under discussion was sequenced for a study of blood T cell repertoires in COVID-19. Germline trimming cut 2 bases from V and 3 bases from J; bases unmatched to any gene: 2. CDR1 and CDR2 (germline): SNHLY, FYNNEI. The CDR3 loop spans 15 amino acids. Under the authors' procedure: Amplified reference gene primers provided the basis for estimating nucleated cell counts. Only in-frame clones appear in the TCRdb table, and some are missing; sequencing was by immunoSEQ multiplex PCR. The D gene and trimming were derived from the DNA, and the V and J assignments and clone size from that table. Counted here are some 62,000 clones, 65% to 85% occurring once; the ten biggest clones make up around 20%.

This chain joins TRBV2 and TRBJ2-1; the match to TRBD2 covers 9 bases. This clonotype was sampled from a woman aged 80 or older with active or convalescent COVID-19. The sequenced sample consisted of peripheral blood. CDR3 in DNA: TGTGCCAGCAGTGAACCTAGCGGGAACTACAATGAGCAGTTCTTC. Residues: CASSEPSGNYNEQFF.